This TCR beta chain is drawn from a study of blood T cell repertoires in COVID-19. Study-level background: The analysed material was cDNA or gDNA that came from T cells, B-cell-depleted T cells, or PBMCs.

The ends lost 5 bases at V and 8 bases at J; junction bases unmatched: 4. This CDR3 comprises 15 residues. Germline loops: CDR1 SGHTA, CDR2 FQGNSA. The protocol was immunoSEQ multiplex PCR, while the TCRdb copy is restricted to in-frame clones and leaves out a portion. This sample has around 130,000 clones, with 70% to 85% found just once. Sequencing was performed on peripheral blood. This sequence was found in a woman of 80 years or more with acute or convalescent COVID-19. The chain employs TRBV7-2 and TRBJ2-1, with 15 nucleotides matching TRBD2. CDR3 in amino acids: CASSPRTSGGDEQFF. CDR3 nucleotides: TGTGCCAGCAGCCCCAGGACTAGCGGGGGGGATGAGCAGTTCTTC.